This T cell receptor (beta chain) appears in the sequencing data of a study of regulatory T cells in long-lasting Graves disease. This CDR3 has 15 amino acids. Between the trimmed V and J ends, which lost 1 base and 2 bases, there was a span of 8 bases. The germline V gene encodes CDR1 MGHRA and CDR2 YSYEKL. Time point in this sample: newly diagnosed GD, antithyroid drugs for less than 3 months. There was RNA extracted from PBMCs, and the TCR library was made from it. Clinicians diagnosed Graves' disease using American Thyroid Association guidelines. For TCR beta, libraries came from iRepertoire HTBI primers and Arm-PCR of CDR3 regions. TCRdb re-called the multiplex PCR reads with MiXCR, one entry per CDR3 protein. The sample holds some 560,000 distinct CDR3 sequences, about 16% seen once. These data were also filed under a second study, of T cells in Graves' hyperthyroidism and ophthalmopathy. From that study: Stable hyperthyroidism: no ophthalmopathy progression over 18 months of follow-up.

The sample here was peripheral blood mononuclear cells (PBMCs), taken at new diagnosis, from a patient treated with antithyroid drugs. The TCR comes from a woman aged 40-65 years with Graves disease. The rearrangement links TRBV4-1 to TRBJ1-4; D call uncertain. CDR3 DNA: TGCGCCAGCAGCCAAGGGGGAGTCACTAATGAAAAACTGTTTTTT. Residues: CASSQGGVTNEKLFF.